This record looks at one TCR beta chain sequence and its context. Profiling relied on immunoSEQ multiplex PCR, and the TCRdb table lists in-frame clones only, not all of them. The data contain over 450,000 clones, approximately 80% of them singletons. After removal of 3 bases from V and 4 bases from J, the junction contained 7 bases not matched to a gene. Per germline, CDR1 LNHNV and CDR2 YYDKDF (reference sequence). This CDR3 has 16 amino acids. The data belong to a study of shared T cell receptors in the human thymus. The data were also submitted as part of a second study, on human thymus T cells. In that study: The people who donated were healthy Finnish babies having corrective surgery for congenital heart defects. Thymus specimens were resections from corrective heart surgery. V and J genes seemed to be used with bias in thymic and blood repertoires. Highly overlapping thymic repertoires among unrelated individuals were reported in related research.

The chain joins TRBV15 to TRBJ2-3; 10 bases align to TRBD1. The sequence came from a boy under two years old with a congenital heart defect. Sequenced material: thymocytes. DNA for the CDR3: TGTGCCACCAGCAGGACCGGGACAGGGGACCCAGATACGCAGTATTTT. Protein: CATSRTGTGDPDTQYF.